The 9 T cell receptor beta chains presented below share a single source sample, sequenced in a study of CD4+ T cells in melanoma. TCRdb's table, derived via immunoSEQ multiplex PCR, lists solely in-frame clones and lacks some. The sample has 110,000 to 150,000 clones; roughly 91% are singletons. The origin of the receptors is a human donor with melanoma.

The CDR3, as DNA: TGTGCCAGCAGCGTGGAAGATACGCAGTATTTT. Protein: CASSVEDTQYF. J is TRBJ2-3 and V is TRBV5-4; D unresolved. Germline V gene sequence: CDR1 SGHNT, CDR2 YYREEE (reference sequence). With 4 bases removed from V and 5 bases from J, the gap between germline ends came to 5 bases. CDR3 length: 11 residues.

The chain couples TRBV18 to TRBJ2-7; perhaps TRBD1 as D (6 bases). Trimming pared 6 bases from V and 7 bases from J, leaving 13 bases between. Germline-derived CDR1 and CDR2 are KGHSH and LQKENI. CDR3 length: 12 amino acids. DNA for the CDR3: TGTGCCAGCTCTCCCGACAGGACTGAGCAGTACTTC. Encoded protein: CASSPDRTEQYF.

This chain links TRBV19 with TRBJ2-3; 12 bases are shared with TRBD2. Trimming cost V 6 bases and J 2 bases; bases outside gene matches: 9. The germline V gene encodes CDR1 LNHDA and CDR2 SQIVND (reference sequence). The CDR3 is 17 amino acids. Written as DNA, the CDR3 is TGTGCCAGTAGGAGAACAGGACTAGCGGGGTTCACAGATACGCAGTATTTT. Amino acid sequence: CASRRTGLAGFTDTQYF.

This rearrangement joins TRBV11-1 to TRBJ2-3; either TRBD1 or TRBD2 may fit D (5 bases each). Trimming took 2 bases from V and 5 from J, leaving 17 bases between them. The germline V gene encodes CDR1 SGHAT and CDR2 FQDESV (reference sequence). The CDR3 is made up of 16 amino acids. CDR3 in amino acids: CASSLNGAVGVDTQYF. In nucleotides, the CDR3 is TGTGCCAGCAGCTTAAACGGGGCAGTGGGAGTAGATACGCAGTATTTT.

This chain connects TRBV21-1 to TRBJ2-3; the D segment call TRBD2 is taken from the table without a DNA check. TRBV21-1 is a documented pseudogene. CDR3 size: 14 residues. The chain's CDR3 is CAAGPAESTDTQYF. CDR3 nucleotide sequence: TGTGCCGCGGGTCCCGCGGAAAGCACAGATACGCAGTATTTT.

The chain recombines TRBV5-1 with TRBJ2-5; D uncertain. The CDR3 is 13 residues long. In germline, CDR1 is SGHRS, CDR2 YFSETQ. Deletions cut 1 base from V and 3 bases from J, with 7 bases between. The DNA of the CDR3 is TGCGCCAGCAGCTTGAGGCCAAAAGAGACCCAGTACTTC. Translated: CASSLRPKETQYF.

The V and J genes are TRBV6-6 and TRBJ2-5, with no clear D. Trimming stripped 0 bases from V and 5 bases from J, with 13 bases between. Germline V gene sequence: CDR1 MNHNY, CDR2 SVGAGI (reference sequence). CDR3 length equals 15 residues. CDR3 sequence: CASSYSGRDWETQYF. In DNA, the CDR3 is TGTGCCAGCAGTTACTCAGGAAGGGATTGGGAGACCCAGTACTTC.

This clone appeared once. The gene calls are TRBV29-1 and TRBJ1-1; D is unresolved. Between the trimmed V and J ends, which lost 4 bases and 2 bases, there was a span of 11 bases. CDR3 length equals 13 residues. Germline values: CDR1 SQVTM, CDR2 ANQGSEA. The CDR3 region is CSVVRSGNTEAFF. CDR3 bases: TGCAGCGTTGTGCGGAGCGGTAACACTGAAGCTTTCTTT. Complete variable domain (other parts from reference TRBV29-1 and TRBJ1-1): SAVISQKPSRDICQRGTSLTIQCQVDSQVTMMFWYRQQPGQSLTLIATANQGSEATYESGFVIDKFPISRPNLTFSTLTVSNMSPEDSSIYLCSVVRSGNTEAFFGQGTRLTVV.

The chain has TRBV9 and TRBJ2-5; no clear D gene. In germline, CDR1 is SGDLS, CDR2 YYNGEE. Trimming stripped 5 bases from V and 1 base from J, with 15 bases between. The CDR3 is made up of 15 amino acids. The CDR3 region is CASSGSGWGQETQYF. The CDR3 nucleotides read TGTGCCAGCAGTGGTAGTGGGTGGGGCCAAGAGACCCAGTACTTC.